These T cell receptor beta chains were read from a single sample in a study of blood T cell repertoires in COVID-19. Data came from immunoSEQ multiplex PCR; TCRdb stores just in-frame clones and leaves some out. This sample has about 85,000 clones, with 80% to 85% found just once. Sequenced material: peripheral blood. The receptors come from a man between 60 and 75 years old with acute or convalescent COVID-19. CDR3s include the opening cysteine and the closing phenylalanine or tryptophan. D genes are given only for firm matches. Clone size is shown for a subset of rows, as once, few, many or a class of expanded clone.

clone size,D gene,V gene,J gene,CDR3 DNA,CDR3 protein
-,TRBD1,TRBV2,TRBJ2-7,TGTGCCAGCAGGACAGGGGGACCCGCCTACGAGCAGTACTTC,CASRTGGPAYEQYF
once,TRBD1,TRBV11-2,TRBJ2-7,TGTGCCAGCAGCTTCGGGACAGTAGCCTACGAGCAGTACTTC,CASSFGTVAYEQYF
once,TRBD1,TRBV19,TRBJ1-5,TGTGCCAGTAGGCGACAGGGGTACAATCAGCCCCAGCATTTT,CASRRQGYNQPQHF
-,-,TRBV30,TRBJ2-1,TGTGCCTGGAGTCCCTACCACAATGAGCAGTTCTTC,CAWSPYHNEQFF
-,-,TRBV6-1,TRBJ2-7,TGTGCCAGCAGGATTGGCGACAGCTACGAGCAGTACTTC,CASRIGDSYEQYF
-,TRBD1,TRBV3-1/TRBV3-2,TRBJ2-7,TGTGCCAGCAGCCAAGTCTATATCGGGACAGGGGGCTACGAGCAGTACTTC,CASSQVYIGTGGYEQYF
once,-,TRBV24-1,TRBJ1-1,TGTGCCACCAGTGATTCCACCGGGACAGAAGCTTTCTTT,CATSDSTGTEAFF
-,-,TRBV5-1,TRBJ2-1,TGCGCCAGCAGCTTGGCTAGCTCGGGAAATGAGCAGTTCTTC,CASSLASSGNEQFF
-,TRBD2,TRBV24-1,TRBJ2-4,TGTGCCACCAGTGAACGGACTAGCGGGGGGATTATTCAGTACTTC,CATSERTSGGIIQYF
-,TRBD2,TRBV4-1,TRBJ2-3,TGCGCCAGCAGCTCGCAGCCGTCCCTAGCGGGGTCCACAGATACGCAGTATTTT,CASSSQPSLAGSTDTQYF
-,TRBD1,TRBV27,TRBJ2-7,TGTGCCACTGGGACAGGGGGCTACGAGCAGTACTTC,CATGTGGYEQYF
-,TRBD1,TRBV6-5,TRBJ2-3,TGTGCCAGCAGCCAGACAGGGGCGTCGGGAGATACGCAGTATTTT,CASSQTGASGDTQYF
-,-,TRBV5-4,TRBJ2-6,TGTGCCAGCAGCACAGGCTCTGGGGCCAACGTCCTGACTTTC,CASSTGSGANVLTF
-,TRBD1,TRBV10-2,TRBJ1-1,TGCGCCACCTCGGGACAGCCGAACACTGAAGCTTTCTTT,CATSGQPNTEAFF
-,-,TRBV10-3,TRBJ2-1,TGTGCCATCAATGGGGACTCTTACAATGAGCAGTTCTTC,CAINGDSYNEQFF
-,TRBD1,TRBV20-1,TRBJ1-1,TGCAGTGCTAGTCGGGTGACAGGGTACACTGAAGCTTTCTTT,CSASRVTGYTEAFF
-,-,TRBV24-1,TRBJ2-7,TGTGCCACCAGTGATAGCGGGTTTAACGAGCAGTACTTC,CATSDSGFNEQYF
-,-,TRBV6-6,TRBJ1-6,TGTGCCAGCAGTCCTTTGTCACAGGGCGTTTCACCCCTCCACTTT,CASSPLSQGVSPLHF
-,-,TRBV25-1,TRBJ1-2,TGTGCCAGCACCGATATAGACGGCAGAGGTGGCTACACCTTC,CASTDIDGRGGYTF
-,-,TRBV19,TRBJ1-2,TGTGCCAGTATCGGAGGTTATGGCTACACCTTC,CASIGGYGYTF
many,TRBD1,TRBV28,TRBJ2-7,TGTGCCAGCACGGGACAGGACTACGAGCAGTACTTC,CASTGQDYEQYF
-,TRBD1,TRBV5-1,TRBJ2-1,TGCGCCAGCAGCCTCCCTGGACAGGGGGGACTCAATGAGCAGTTCTTC,CASSLPGQGGLNEQFF
-,TRBD1,TRBV7-9,TRBJ2-6,TGTGCCAGCAGCTTAGGGACGGGACAGGGCATCGTCCTGACTTTC,CASSLGTGQGIVLTF
-,-,TRBV18,TRBJ2-7,TGTGCCAGCTCACCCACGGTTAACTCCTACGAGCAGTACTTC,CASSPTVNSYEQYF
-,TRBD2,TRBV28,TRBJ2-2,TGTGCCAGCAGTTTAATTCCGGGAGGCGGGGAGCTGTTTTTT,CASSLIPGGGELFF
-,-,TRBV10-3,TRBJ1-1,TGTGCCATCAGTGAGTCGCTAGGGAGGGGGAGAGCTTTCTTT,CAISESLGRGRAFF
once,TRBD2,TRBV7-2,TRBJ2-3,TGTGCCAGCCGAATAGGTAGCGGGGGAACAGATACGCAGTATTTT,CASRIGSGGTDTQYF
once,-,TRBV5-6,TRBJ1-2,TGTGCCAGCAGTCTAGGGGATAGGAGATCCTATGGCTACACCTTC,CASSLGDRRSYGYTF
-,-,TRBV5-4,TRBJ2-5,TGTGCCAGCAGCTTCAGGGACCAAGAGACCCAGTACTTC,CASSFRDQETQYF
-,TRBD2,TRBV14,TRBJ2-4,TGTGCCAGCAGTCTAGCGGGAAGGGCCAAAAACATTCAGTACTTC,CASSLAGRAKNIQYF
-,-,TRBV5-4,TRBJ2-7,TGTGCCAGCAGCGCCGAAGAGGCCGAGCAGTACTTC,CASSAEEAEQYF
few,-,TRBV19,TRBJ1-2,TGTGCCAGCCAAGGGGTTGGCTACACCTTC,CASQGVGYTF
-,-,TRBV9,TRBJ1-2,TGTGCCAGCAGCCTTGGCGGAGGGAACTATGGCTACACCTTC,CASSLGGGNYGYTF
-,-,TRBV7-2,TRBJ1-2,TGTGCCAGCAGCTTAGGGCAGGGGACTAACTATGGCTACACCTTC,CASSLGQGTNYGYTF